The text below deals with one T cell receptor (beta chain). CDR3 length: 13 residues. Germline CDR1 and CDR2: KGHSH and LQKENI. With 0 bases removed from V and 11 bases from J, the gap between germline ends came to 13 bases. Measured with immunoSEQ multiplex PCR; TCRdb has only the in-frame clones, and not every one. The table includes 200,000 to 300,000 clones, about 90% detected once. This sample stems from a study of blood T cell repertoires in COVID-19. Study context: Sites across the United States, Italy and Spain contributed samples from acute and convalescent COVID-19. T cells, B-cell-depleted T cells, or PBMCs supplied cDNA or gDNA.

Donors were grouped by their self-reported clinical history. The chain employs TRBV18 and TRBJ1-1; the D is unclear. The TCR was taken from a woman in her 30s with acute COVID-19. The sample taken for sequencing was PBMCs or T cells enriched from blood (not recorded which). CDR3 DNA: TGTGCCAGCTCACCACCGATGCTAAGCGGGGCTTTCTTT. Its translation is CASSPPMLSGAFF.